This is a list of T cell receptor beta chains from one sample in a study of STAT3 mutations in large granular lymphocyte leukemia. TCRdb's table, derived via immunoSEQ multiplex PCR, lists solely in-frame clones and lacks some. This table has about 2,600 clones, roughly nine tenths appearing once. Sequencing was performed on peripheral blood mononuclear cells. The source of these receptors is a woman aged 70 to 79 with T-cell large granular lymphocyte leukemia. Some clones in this sample may be carry-over from other donors' samples. The CDR3 runs from the conserved cysteine through the conserved F or W. The order of the fields is J gene, V gene, D gene, CDR3 DNA, CDR3 protein. A D gene is named only where the DNA matches it firmly.

J gene: TRBJ1-3; V gene: TRBV7-2; D gene: .; CDR3 DNA: TGTGCCAGCAGCTTAGACCTAGGGGACACCATATATTTT; CDR3 protein: CASSLDLGDTIYF
J gene: TRBJ1-6; V gene: TRBV28; D gene: .; CDR3 DNA: TGTGCCAGCAGGAGGGTAATGAATTCACCCCTCCACTTT; CDR3 protein: CASRRVMNSPLHF
J gene: TRBJ2-1; V gene: TRBV30; D gene: TRBD2; CDR3 DNA: TGTGCCTGGAGTGTACCAGCGGGGGGCGGCAATGAGCAGTTCTTC; CDR3 protein: CAWSVPAGGGNEQFF
J gene: TRBJ1-2; V gene: TRBV7-2; D gene: TRBD1; CDR3 DNA: TGTGCCAGCAGCATAACAGGGGGCGATGGTGGCTATGGCTACACCTTC; CDR3 protein: CASSITGGDGGYGYTF
J gene: TRBJ2-5; V gene: TRBV18; D gene: .; CDR3 DNA: TGTGCCAGCTCACCATACGGCGAAGAGACCCAGTACTTC; CDR3 protein: CASSPYGEETQYF
J gene: TRBJ2-1; V gene: TRBV4-1; D gene: TRBD2; CDR3 DNA: TGCGCCAGCAGCCAAGGGACTAGCGGGGGAGTAATCTCCTACAATGAGCAGTTCTTC; CDR3 protein: CASSQGTSGGVISYNEQFF
J gene: TRBJ1-1; V gene: TRBV25-1; D gene: .; CDR3 DNA: TGTGCCAGCAGTGATCCCCAGCGCACTGAAGCTTTCTTT; CDR3 protein: CASSDPQRTEAFF